The 19 T cell receptor beta chains reported below all come from one sample, sequenced in a study of sequential checkpoint blockade in melanoma. TCRdb's table, derived via immunoSEQ multiplex PCR, lists solely in-frame clones and lacks some. Of around 18,000 clones listed, around 65% are singletons. The treatment was: randomized to nivolumab then ipilimumab (arm A) or the reverse (arm B). The sequenced sample was CD8+ T cells sorted from blood (inferred from file names), obtained from a patient given nivolumab and ipilimumab in sequence. These receptors were collected from a human donor with melanoma.

V and J are TRBV27 and TRBJ1-2; TRBD1 agrees at 7 bases. The CDR3 spans 19 residues. V lost 1 base to trimming and J lost 8 bases; unmatched junction nucleotides: 22. Germline V lookup: CDR1 MNHEY, CDR2 SMNVEV (reference sequence). In nucleotides, the CDR3 is TGTGCCAGCAGTTTATACCCACGGGCCGTCGTGACAGGGCGCTCGGGCTACACCTTC. It encodes CASSLYPRAVVTGRSGYTF.

The chain uses TRBV10-3 and TRBJ1-2; the D gene is possibly TRBD1 (6 bases). With 0 bases removed from V and 4 bases from J, the gap between germline ends came to 12 bases. CDR3 length: 15 residues. Germline lookup yields CDR1 ENHRY and CDR2 SYGVKD. CDR3 sequence reads: CAISESVGQVYGYTF. The CDR3 region has the DNA TGTGCCATCAGTGAGTCTGTGGGACAAGTCTATGGCTACACCTTC.

V is TRBV5-1 and J is TRBJ2-1; a possible D gene is TRBD2 (6 bases). V was pared by 2 bases and J by 8 bases, with 11 bases between. This CDR3 is built from 13 residues. The germline gives CDR1 SGHRS, CDR2 YFSETQ. The CDR3 loop is CASSFLAWDEQFF. The CDR3 nucleotides are TGCGCCAGCAGCTTCCTAGCGTGGGATGAGCAGTTCTTC. Supplemented by reference TRBV5-1 and TRBJ2-1, the full variable domain reads KAGVTQTPRYLIKTRGQQVTLSCSPISGHRSVSWYQQTPGQGLQFLFEYFSETQRNKGNFPGRFSGRQFSNSRSEMNVSTLELGDSALYLCASSFLAWDEQFFGPGTRLTVL.

V gene TRBV7-3 combines with J gene TRBJ2-1; TRBD2 agrees at 11 bases. V was clipped by 2 bases and J by 7 bases; unmatched bases: 4. Germline CDR1 SGHTA, CDR2 FQGTGA. The CDR3 totals 15 residues. The CDR3 nucleotides read TGTGCCAGCAGCTTATTAGCGGGGGGGTTTAATGAGCAGTTCTTC. This sequence encodes CASSLLAGGFNEQFF. Complete variable domain (other parts from reference TRBV7-3 and TRBJ2-1): GAGVSQTPSNKVTEKGKYVELRCDPISGHTALYWYRQSLGQGPEFLIYFQGTGAADDSGLPNDRFFAVRPEGSVSTLKIQRTERGDSAVYLCASSLLAGGFNEQFFGPGTRLTVL.

The rearrangement joins TRBV7-9 to TRBJ1-2, with D uncertain. Germline CDR1 SEHNR, CDR2 FQNEAQ (reference sequence). The CDR3 covers 12 residues. Trimming pared 4 bases from V and 5 bases from J, leaving 8 bases between. The CDR3 sequence is CASSSGIYGYTF. Written as DNA, the CDR3 is TGTGCCAGCAGCTCCGGGATTTATGGCTACACCTTC.

J is TRBJ2-1 and V is TRBV9; D is possibly TRBD2 (6 bases). The CDR3 contains 14 residues. Trimming pared 0 bases from V and 5 bases from J, leaving 9 bases between. The V gene's germline CDR1 is SGDLS and CDR2 YYNGEE. Here the CDR3 DNA reads TGTGCCAGCAGCGTAGGAGGAGGGAACAATGAGCAGTTCTTC. Its protein is CASSVGGGNNEQFF. Together with reference TRBV9 and TRBJ2-1, the CDR3 gives the full variable domain: DSGVTQTPKHLITATGQRVTLRCSPRSGDLSVYWYQQSLDQGLQFLIQYYNGEERAKGNILERFSAQQFPDLHSELNLSSLELGDSALYFCASSVGGGNNEQFFGPGTRLTVL.

In this sample, this clone turned up once. V and J are TRBV13 and TRBJ1-5; 8 nucleotides line up with TRBD1. J lost 0 bases, V lost 1 base, and 20 bases had no gene match. Germline CDR1 and CDR2: PRHDT and FYEKMQ (reference sequence). The length of the CDR3 is 22 residues. In DNA, the CDR3 is TGTGCCAGCAGCTTAGCATATGGGGAAAGGACAGGGATTTTGAGTAGCAATCAGCCCCAGCATTTT. Translated: CASSLAYGERTGILSSNQPQHF. Full variable domain (remainder filled in from reference TRBV13 and TRBJ1-5): AAGVIQSPRHLIKEKRETATLKCYPIPRHDTVYWYQQGPGQDPQFLISFYEKMQSDKGSIPDRFSAQQFSDYHSELNMSSLELGDSALYFCASSLAYGERTGILSSNQPQHFGDGTRLSIL.

The chain carries TRBV27 and TRBJ2-2; 7 positions match TRBD1. V was pared by 8 bases and J by 0 bases, with 6 bases of the junction left unmatched. Germline V gives CDR1 MNHEY, CDR2 SMNVEV (reference sequence). The CDR3 has 15 residues. This CDR3 is CASWWDRTNTGELFF. As DNA, the CDR3 is TGTGCCAGCTGGTGGGACAGAACGAACACCGGGGAGCTGTTTTTT.

The rearrangement joins TRBV4-3 to TRBJ2-7; perhaps TRBD2 as D (5 bases). CDR3 size: 16 residues. CDR1 and CDR2 from the germline V gene are LGHNA and YSLEER. Between the trimmed V and J ends, which lost 1 base and 4 bases, there was a span of 17 bases. CDR3 amino acids: CASSQGRGQRAYEQYF. In DNA form, the CDR3 reads TGCGCCAGCAGCCAAGGTCGAGGGCAAAGGGCGTACGAGCAGTACTTC.

The rearrangement links TRBV27 to TRBJ2-5, with D uncertain. Trimming shortened V by 2 bases and J by 5 bases, and 12 bases separated the two germline ends. CDR1 is MNHEY and CDR2 is SMNVEV in the germline V gene (reference sequence). CDR3 length equals 14 residues. CDR3 amino acids: CASSLTTPRETQYF. In DNA, the CDR3 is TGTGCCAGCAGTTTAACCACACCGAGGGAGACCCAGTACTTC.

This clone was observed a few times. The chain uses TRBV9 and TRBJ1-2; D is possibly TRBD1 (5 bases). This CDR3 spans 17 amino acids. Trimming pared 4 bases from V and 5 bases from J, leaving 24 bases between. Germline CDR1 reads SGDLS; CDR2 reads YYNGEE. CDR3 DNA sequence: TGTGCCAGCAGCCCCCTTAAGCCCCAGGGAACGGGTTATGGCTACACCTTC. The encoded protein is CASSPLKPQGTGYGYTF. Using reference TRBV9 and TRBJ1-2 for the parts outside the CDR3, the full variable domain is DSGVTQTPKHLITATGQRVTLRCSPRSGDLSVYWYQQSLDQGLQFLIQYYNGEERAKGNILERFSAQQFPDLHSELNLSSLELGDSALYFCASSPLKPQGTGYGYTFGSGTRLTVV.

CDR3 protein: CASSLGQEGYTF. CDR3 sequence (DNA): TGTGCCAGCAGCCTCGGACAGGAGGGCTACACCTTC. The chain couples TRBV7-9 to TRBJ1-2, with 7 bases matching TRBD1. The CDR3 extends over 12 amino acids. Germline CDR1 reads SEHNR; CDR2 reads FQNEAQ (reference sequence). After removal of 5 bases from V and 8 bases from J, the junction contained 5 bases not matched to a gene.

This chain links TRBV9 with TRBJ2-1; 11 positions agree with TRBD2. The length of the CDR3 is 15 residues. The junction had 5 bases not matched to a gene; V was cut back by 2 bases and J by 7 bases. The germline V gene encodes CDR1 SGDLS and CDR2 YYNGEE. The CDR3 DNA reads TGTGCCAGCAGCGTTAGCGGGGGGGTAGGGAATGAGCAGTTCTTC. It is translated as CASSVSGGVGNEQFF.

This clone was observed a handful of times. This chain joins TRBV9 and TRBJ2-7, with TRBD2 as a possible D gene (6 bases). The CDR3 loop spans 14 amino acids. Per germline, CDR1 SGDLS and CDR2 YYNGEE. Trimming removed 2 bases at V and 3 bases at J, with 12 bases between. CDR3 sequence reads: CASSVSGTDYEQYF. The DNA for the CDR3 is TGTGCCAGCAGCGTCTCCGGGACTGACTACGAGCAGTACTTC.

This clone was detected only a few times. The V gene is TRBV4-1, the J gene TRBJ1-5; 8 bases are shared with TRBD1. J gave up 6 bases and V 4 bases, and 2 bases lay outside the gene matches. The germline gives CDR1 MGHRA, CDR2 YSYEKL. The CDR3 loop spans 13 amino acids. Here the CDR3 DNA reads TGCGCCAGCAGCCGCCAGGGGGCTCAGCCCCAGCATTTT. Protein product: CASSRQGAQPQHF.

The chain uses TRBV27 and TRBJ2-3; 7 bases match TRBD2. The CDR3 extends over 12 amino acids. V dropped 10 bases and J dropped 6; count of bases not matched to a gene: 7. Germline CDR1 and CDR2: MNHEY and SMNVEV (reference sequence). In DNA, the CDR3 is TGTGCCATAGCGGGTCCCGAGGATACGCAGTATTTT. Residues: CAIAGPEDTQYF.

The chain joins TRBV4-3 to TRBJ1-1; 11 bases are a match to TRBD1. V lost 0 bases to trimming and J lost 6 bases; unmatched junction nucleotides: 6. Germline V gives CDR1 LGHNA, CDR2 YSLEER. The CDR3 contains 16 residues. This CDR3 reads CASSQEVDRGLSEAFF. CDR3 sequence (DNA): TGCGCCAGCAGCCAAGAGGTGGACAGGGGGCTGTCTGAAGCTTTCTTT.

This clone was counted a few times. The chain employs TRBV11-2 and TRBJ1-3; D call uncertain. CDR3 length: 16 residues. The V gene lost 5 bases and the J gene lost 2 bases, with 16 bases spanning the gap. Germline-derived CDR1 and CDR2 are SGHAT and FQNNGV. CDR3 sequence reads: CASSQKRRRPGNTIYF. As DNA, the CDR3 is TGTGCCAGCAGCCAAAAGAGGAGAAGGCCTGGAAACACCATATATTTT.

The chain uses TRBV27 and TRBJ1-4; TRBD1 agrees at 8 bases. CDR3 size: 15 residues. Germline values: CDR1 MNHEY, CDR2 SMNVEV (reference sequence). V shed 6 bases, J shed 7 bases, and the junction held 10 bases outside the gene matches. For the CDR3, the DNA is TGTGCCAGCAGCCGACAGGGGAGGGGGGGTGAAAAACTGTTTTTT. Encoded protein: CASSRQGRGGEKLFF.